This TCR beta chain was sequenced during a study of T cell changes during pregnancy in multiple sclerosis. This CDR3 has 13 residues. Germline CDR1 and CDR2: MGHDK and SYGVNS. The V segment lost 3 bases and the J segment 10 bases; nucleotides outside the gene matches: 9. Some clones are missing from TCRdb's copy, which holds only in-frame ones; the method was immunoSEQ multiplex PCR. Of under 130,000 clones listed, approximately 93% are singletons. The sequenced sample was peripheral blood, obtained after pregnancy. This TCR came from a female donor with multiple sclerosis, enrolled in a pregnancy study. The chain carries TRBV25-1 and TRBJ2-7; TRBD2 matches 7 bases. This CDR3 reads CASSDGGGPRQYF. DNA for the CDR3: TGTGCCAGCAGTGATGGCGGGGGACCCCGACAGTACTTC.